What follows are 20 T cell receptor beta chains derived from one specimen sequenced in a study of cytotoxic CD8 clonotypes in ibrutinib-treated CLL. The assay was immunoSEQ multiplex PCR, and TCRdb's table has in-frame clones only and misses some. Of approximately 190,000 clones listed, just over 70% are singletons. Sequenced here: PBMCs, sampled after 12 months of ibrutinib treatment. These receptors were taken from a human donor with chronic lymphocytic leukemia.

The chain employs TRBV5-1 and TRBJ1-3; D is undetermined. Trimming removed 2 bases at V and 0 bases at J, with 6 bases between. In germline, CDR1 is SGHRS, CDR2 YFSETQ. CDR3 length: 14 residues. The CDR3 DNA sequence: TGCGCCAGCAGCTTCGCGGGCTCTGGAAACACCATATATTTT. Its translation is CASSFAGSGNTIYF. Variable domain in full (rest from reference TRBV5-1 and TRBJ1-3): KAGVTQTPRYLIKTRGQQVTLSCSPISGHRSVSWYQQTPGQGLQFLFEYFSETQRNKGNFPGRFSGRQFSNSRSEMNVSTLELGDSALYLCASSFAGSGNTIYFGEGSWLTVV.

This clone was observed a handful of times. The chain joins TRBV29-1 to TRBJ2-7; D call uncertain. Trimming left V 3 bases short and J 2 bases short, with 8 bases between. The V gene's germline CDR1 is SQVTM and CDR2 ANQGSEA. The CDR3 totals 12 residues. CDR3 region: CSVDSGPYEQYF. In nucleotides, the CDR3 is TGCAGCGTTGACTCCGGGCCCTACGAGCAGTACTTC.

This clone has a handful of counts. The chain has TRBV25-1 and TRBJ2-7; D possibly corresponds to TRBD1 (6 bases). CDR3 size: 13 residues. V shed 3 bases and J shed 2 bases, with 8 bases lying between them. The V gene's germline CDR1 is MGHDK and CDR2 SYGVNS. The DNA for the CDR3 is TGTGCCAGCAGTGACCGGGACACCTACGAGCAGTACTTC. Amino acids: CASSDRDTYEQYF.

The chain employs TRBV7-2 and TRBJ1-1, with 9 bases that match TRBD1. V lost 5 bases and J lost 0; bases outside the gene matches: 4. The germline V gene has CDR1 SGHTA and CDR2 FQGNSA. The CDR3 is made up of 15 amino acids. The CDR3 is CASSPWTGVNTEAFF. The CDR3, as DNA: TGTGCCAGCAGCCCATGGACAGGGGTGAACACTGAAGCTTTCTTT.

The gene calls are TRBV7-2 and TRBJ2-5, with unresolved D. V dropped 0 bases and J dropped 3 bases, with 8 bases sitting between them. The CDR3 runs to 14 residues. Germline assignment: CDR1 SGHTA and CDR2 FQGNSA. CDR3 loop: CASSLASLKETQYF. The CDR3 DNA sequence: TGTGCCAGCAGCTTAGCTAGCCTGAAAGAGACCCAGTACTTC.

As regards this clone: Distinct nucleotide sequences in the sample also encode this CDR3. The V call is TRBV6-1, the J call TRBJ1-5, with 7 positions matching TRBD1. The CDR3 length is 14 residues. CDR1 is MNHNS and CDR2 is SASEGT in the germline V gene. The ends lost 8 bases at V and 7 bases at J; junction bases unmatched: 11. The CDR3 region is CASGRGTVPQPQHF. CDR3 sequence (DNA): TGTGCCAGCGGCCGCGGGACAGTCCCCCAGCCCCAGCATTTT.

V usage is TRBV5-6 and J usage is TRBJ1-4; D may be TRBD1 (6 bases). With 4 bases removed from V and 8 bases from J, the gap between germline ends came to 15 bases. The CDR3 contains 14 residues. CDR1 is SGHDT and CDR2 is YYEEEE in the germline V gene. The CDR3 coding sequence is TGTGCCAGCAGCCTCAGGGGTGGGGGAGAAAAACTGTTTTTT. It codes for CASSLRGGGEKLFF.

The chain recombines TRBV15 with TRBJ2-3, with 8 bases fitting TRBD2. The trim removed 1 base at V and 6 bases at J, leaving 3 bases unmatched. Germline values: CDR1 LNHNV, CDR2 YYDKDF (reference sequence). CDR3 length equals 14 residues. The CDR3 sequence: CATSRGPSGDTQYF. CDR3 DNA: TGTGCCACCAGCAGAGGTCCTAGCGGGGATACGCAGTATTTT.

The rearrangement uses TRBV11-3 and TRBJ1-3; 7 bases align to TRBD1. The CDR3 extends over 15 amino acids. The ends lost 5 bases at V and 4 bases at J; junction bases unmatched: 8. Per the germline V gene, CDR1 is SGHNT and CDR2 is YENEEA. CDR3 residues: CASSRQGVSGNTIYF. CDR3 nucleotide sequence: TGTGCCAGCAGCCGCCAGGGGGTCAGCGGAAACACCATATATTTT.

This clone was seen more than once but under ten times. The CDR3 sequence is CASSLEGLGEAFF. CDR3 DNA: TGTGCCAGCAGTTTAGAAGGTTTGGGTGAAGCTTTCTTT. This chain links TRBV28 with TRBJ1-1, with D unclear. Looked up from germline, CDR1 is MDHEN and CDR2 is SYDVKM. V lost 2 bases, J lost 7 bases, and 11 bases lay in between. The CDR3 is 13 amino acids. Looking up the rest from reference TRBV28 and TRBJ1-1 gives the full variable domain: DVKVTQSSRYLVKRTGEKVFLECVQDMDHENMFWYRQDPGLGLRLIYFSYDVKMKEKGDIPEGYSVSREKKERFSLILESASTNQTSMYLCASSLEGLGEAFFGQGTRLTVV.

The chain carries TRBV14 and TRBJ2-2; D not resolved. V shed 3 bases and J shed 3 bases, with 8 bases lying between them. Germline V gene lookup returns CDR1 SGHDN and CDR2 FVKESK. The CDR3 runs 14 residues. The CDR3 nucleotides are TGTGCCAGCAGCCAGGACCCTTACACCGGGGAGCTGTTTTTT. This codes for CASSQDPYTGELFF.

The rearrangement uses TRBV7-2 and TRBJ1-5, with 7 bases matching TRBD1. With V trimmed by 3 bases and J by 1 base, 3 bases remained unmatched. The CDR3 covers 15 residues. Germline V gene lookup returns CDR1 SGHTA and CDR2 FQGNSA. The CDR3 protein is CASSFTGVSNQPQHF. The CDR3 region has the DNA TGTGCCAGCAGCTTCACAGGGGTCAGCAATCAGCCCCAGCATTTT. Full variable domain (outside the CDR3, taken from reference TRBV7-2 and TRBJ1-5): GAGVSQSPSNKVTEKGKDVELRCDPISGHTALYWYRQSLGQGLEFLIYFQGNSAPDKSGLPSDRFSAERTGGSVSTLTIQRTQQEDSAVYLCASSFTGVSNQPQHFGDGTRLSIL.

This chain links TRBV5-5 with TRBJ1-2; D might be TRBD1 (5 bases). V lost 6 bases and J 0 bases, leaving 12 bases between the germline ends. This CDR3 comprises 14 residues. CDR1 and CDR2 from the germline V gene are SGHKS and YYEKEE (reference sequence). The CDR3 is CASTVTVPNYGYTF. In DNA, the CDR3 is TGTGCCAGCACCGTGACAGTCCCTAACTATGGCTACACCTTC.

J is TRBJ2-2 and V is TRBV19; D is uncertain. The V end lost 6 bases, the J end lost 0 bases, and 14 bases lay between the germline ends. The CDR3 has 16 amino acids. CDR1 is LNHDA, CDR2 SQIVND, per germline (reference sequence). CDR3 coding DNA: TGTGCCAGTAGCCATAGGTACTCTACGAACACCGGGGAGCTGTTTTTT. Protein: CASSHRYSTNTGELFF.

This rearrangement joins TRBV28 to TRBJ2-7; tentatively, D is TRBD2 (6 bases). Germline V gene lookup returns CDR1 MDHEN and CDR2 SYDVKM. V was cut by 3 bases and J by 2 bases, with 17 bases left in between. The CDR3 is 16 residues long. CDR3 in amino acids: CASSLNPGGTAYEQYF. The CDR3 DNA reads as TGTGCCAGCAGTTTGAACCCGGGCGGGACGGCCTACGAGCAGTACTTC.

In DNA, the CDR3 is TGTGCCAGCACCGCCCTAGGACTAGCGGGCCCCAATGAGCAGTTCTTC. Translation gives CASTALGLAGPNEQFF. The chain has TRBV2 and TRBJ2-1; 11 bases line up with TRBD2. CDR1 is SNHLY, CDR2 FYNNEI, per germline. There are 16 residues in the CDR3. Germline trimming cut 7 bases from V and 6 bases from J; bases unmatched to any gene: 11. Together with reference TRBV2 and TRBJ2-1, the CDR3 gives the full variable domain: EPEVTQTPSHQVTQMGQEVILRCVPISNHLYFYWYRQILGQKVEFLVSFYNNEISEKSEIFDDQFSVERPDGSNFTLKIRSTKLEDSAMYFCASTALGLAGPNEQFFGPGTRLTVL.

This clone was seen only once. The V gene is TRBV11-2, the J gene TRBJ1-5; D not resolved. This CDR3 is 12 amino acids long. The V and J ends lost 1 base and 9 bases respectively, with 7 bases between them. The germline V gene encodes CDR1 SGHAT and CDR2 FQNNGV. The CDR3 DNA follows: TGTGCCAGCAGCTTAGGCCCGGGGCCCCAGCATTTT. Its translation is CASSLGPGPQHF.

This CDR3 reads CASSLEATEAFF. CDR3 DNA sequence: TGCGCCAGCAGCTTGGAAGCTACTGAAGCTTTCTTT. The rearrangement uses TRBV5-1 and TRBJ1-1; no definite D call. Trimming removed 0 bases from V and 5 bases from J, with 5 bases in between. Germline CDR1 reads SGHRS; CDR2 reads YFSETQ. This CDR3 region has 12 residues.

The chain has TRBV28 and TRBJ1-5, with a tentative D call TRBD1 (5 bases). The CDR3 length is 13 residues. Germline V gene data show CDR1 as MDHEN and CDR2 as SYDVKM. CDR3 loop: CVSGTPNAQPQHF. For the CDR3, the DNA is TGTGTATCGGGGACCCCTAATGCTCAGCCCCAGCATTTT.

The chain joins TRBV6-1 to TRBJ2-7; no clear D gene. The germline V gene encodes CDR1 MNHNS and CDR2 SASEGT. CDR3 size: 12 residues. V dropped 4 bases and J dropped 7 bases, with 11 bases sitting between them. The CDR3 nucleotides are TGTGCCAGCAGTGTTATCTCCGGTGAGCAGTACTTC. It yields the protein CASSVISGEQYF.